Listed here is a single TCR beta chain. No antigen is known for it. The data originate from a study of PD-1 blockade in classical Hodgkin lymphoma. Study-wide results and limits: Newly diagnosed patients had diversity similar to the baseline diversity of complete responders. Reported baseline diversity: healthy donors highest, relapsed/refractory patients lowest.

The assay was immunoSEQ multiplex PCR, and TCRdb's table has in-frame clones only and misses some. The sample lists around 22,000 clones; 80% were seen once. Relapse was seen in all patients after autologous stem cell transplantation, and brentuximab vedotin exposure was variable. Sample: peripheral blood mononuclear cells (PBMCs), taken before the second cycle of nivolumab. This TCR derives from a human donor with classical Hodgkin lymphoma.

This chain's CDR3 is CASRDMDTGELFF. The CDR3 DNA is TGTGCCAGCAGGGACATGGACACCGGGGAGCTGTTTTTT. The gene calls are TRBV2 and TRBJ2-2; TRBD1 might be the D (5 bases). Trimming shortened V by 6 bases and J by 3 bases, and 8 bases separated the two germline ends. This CDR3 region has 13 residues. Per germline, CDR1 SNHLY and CDR2 FYNNEI. Looking up the rest from reference TRBV2 and TRBJ2-2 gives the full variable domain: EPEVTQTPSHQVTQMGQEVILRCVPISNHLYFYWYRQILGQKVEFLVSFYNNEISEKSEIFDDQFSVERPDGSNFTLKIRSTKLEDSAMYFCASRDMDTGELFFGEGSRLTVL.